This entry is about one T cell receptor beta chain. Its specificity is not known. These data belong to a study of shared clonotypes between healthy human individuals. General study points: Naive CD4 clonotypes overlapped across a handful of donors at 4.5% to 5.5%.

Researchers divided each subset's genomic DNA evenly across several immunoSEQ plates. Data came from immunoSEQ multiplex PCR; TCRdb stores just in-frame clones and leaves some out. Here the sample spans more than 2 million clones, roughly 94% being singletons. CD45RO-negative CD8 cells positively selected for CCR7 made up the naive population, which excluded terminally differentiated effector memory CD45RA+ cells. The trim removed 3 bases at V and 5 bases at J, leaving 11 bases unmatched. Germline V CDR1 and CDR2: MGHDK, SYGVNS. The CDR3 totals 16 residues. J is TRBJ2-5 and V is TRBV25-1, with 8 positions matching TRBD2. The sample was naive CD8+ T cells sorted from blood. This sequence originates from a man aged 18 to 30 in good health. The CDR3 region has the DNA TGTGCCAGCAGTGACCAGGGACTAGGGCCCGCCGAGACCCAGTACTTC. The encoded protein is CASSDQGLGPAETQYF.